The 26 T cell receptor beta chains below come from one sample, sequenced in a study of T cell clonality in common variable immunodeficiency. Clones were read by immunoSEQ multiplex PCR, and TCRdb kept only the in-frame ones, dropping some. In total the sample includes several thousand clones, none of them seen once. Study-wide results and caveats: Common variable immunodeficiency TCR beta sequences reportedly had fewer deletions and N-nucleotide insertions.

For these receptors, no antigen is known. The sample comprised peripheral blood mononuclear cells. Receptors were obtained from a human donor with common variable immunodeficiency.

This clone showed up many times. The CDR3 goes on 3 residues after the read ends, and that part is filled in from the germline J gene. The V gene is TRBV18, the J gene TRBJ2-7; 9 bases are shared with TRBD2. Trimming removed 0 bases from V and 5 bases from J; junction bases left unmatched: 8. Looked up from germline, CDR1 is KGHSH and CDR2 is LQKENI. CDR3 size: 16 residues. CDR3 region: CASSPPGGRATHEQYF. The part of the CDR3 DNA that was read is TGTGCCAGCTCACCACCCGGCGGGAGGGCGACCCACGAG.

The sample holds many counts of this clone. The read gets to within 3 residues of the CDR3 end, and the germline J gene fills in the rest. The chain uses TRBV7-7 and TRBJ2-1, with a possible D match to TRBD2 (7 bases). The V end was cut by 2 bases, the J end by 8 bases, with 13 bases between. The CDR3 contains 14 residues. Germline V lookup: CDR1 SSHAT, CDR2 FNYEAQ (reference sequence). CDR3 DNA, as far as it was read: TGTGCCAGCAGCTTAAGTGGGGGGGGCGATGAG. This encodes CASSLSGGGDE. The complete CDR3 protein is CASSLSGGGDEQFF. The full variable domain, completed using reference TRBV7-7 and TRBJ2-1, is GAGVSQSPRYKVTKRGQDVTLRCDPISSHATLYWYQQALGQGPEFLTYFNYEAQPDKSGLPSDRFSAERPEGSISTLTIQRTEQRDSAMYRCASSLSGGGDEQFFGPGTRLTVL.

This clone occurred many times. The CDR3 sequence is CSARDLQARRGYNEQFF. The sequenced CDR3 bases are TGCAGTGCTAGAGACCTCCAGGCCCGGAGGGGTTACAATGAG. This chain joins TRBV20-1 and TRBJ2-1; TRBD2 is a possible D gene (6 bases). The read falls 3 residues short of the CDR3 end, and the missing part is taken from the germline J gene. This CDR3 has 17 amino acids. Germline V lookup: CDR1 DFQATT, CDR2 SNEGSKA (reference sequence). V lost 0 bases to trimming and J lost 4 bases, with 19 bases between them.

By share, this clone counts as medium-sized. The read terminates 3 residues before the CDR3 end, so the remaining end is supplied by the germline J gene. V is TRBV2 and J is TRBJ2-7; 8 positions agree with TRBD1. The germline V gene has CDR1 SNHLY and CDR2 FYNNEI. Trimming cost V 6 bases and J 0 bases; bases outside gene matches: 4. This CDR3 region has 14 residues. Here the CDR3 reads CASRPTGGSYEQYF. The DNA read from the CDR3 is TGTGCCAGCAGGCCTACAGGGGGCTCCTACGAG.

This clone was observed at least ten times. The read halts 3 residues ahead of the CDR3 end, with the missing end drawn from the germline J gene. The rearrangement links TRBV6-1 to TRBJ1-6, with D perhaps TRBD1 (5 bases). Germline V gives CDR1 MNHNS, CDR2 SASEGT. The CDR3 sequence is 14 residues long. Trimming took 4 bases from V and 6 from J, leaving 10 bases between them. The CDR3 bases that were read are TGTGCCAGCAGTGCCTCAGGGAGTAATTCACCC. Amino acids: CASSASGSNSP. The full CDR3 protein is CASSASGSNSPLHF.

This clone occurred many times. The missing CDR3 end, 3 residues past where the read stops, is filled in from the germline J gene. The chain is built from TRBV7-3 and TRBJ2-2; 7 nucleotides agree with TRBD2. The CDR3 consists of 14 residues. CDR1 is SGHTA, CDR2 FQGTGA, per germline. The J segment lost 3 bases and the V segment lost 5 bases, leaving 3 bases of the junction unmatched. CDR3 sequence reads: CASSLAAHTGELFF. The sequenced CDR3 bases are TGTGCCAGCAGCCTAGCGGCCCACACCGGGGAG.

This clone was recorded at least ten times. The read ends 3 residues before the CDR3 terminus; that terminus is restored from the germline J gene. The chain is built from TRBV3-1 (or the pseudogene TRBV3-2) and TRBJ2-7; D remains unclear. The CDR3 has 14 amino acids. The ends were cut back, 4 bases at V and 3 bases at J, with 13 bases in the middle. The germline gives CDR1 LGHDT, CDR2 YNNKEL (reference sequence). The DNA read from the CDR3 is TGTGCCAGCAGCCCACCAGACTGGTTCTACGAG. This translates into CASSPPDWFYE. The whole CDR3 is CASSPPDWFYEQYF.

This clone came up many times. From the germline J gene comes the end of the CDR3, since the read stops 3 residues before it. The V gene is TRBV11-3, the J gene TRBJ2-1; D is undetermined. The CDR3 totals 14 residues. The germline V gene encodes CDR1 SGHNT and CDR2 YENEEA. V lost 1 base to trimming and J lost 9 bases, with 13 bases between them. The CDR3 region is CASSLGAGPSEQFF. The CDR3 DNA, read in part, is TGTGCCAGCAGCTTAGGGGCAGGCCCCAGTGAG. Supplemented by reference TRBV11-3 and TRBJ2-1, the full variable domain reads EAGVVQSPRYKIIEKKQPVAFWCNPISGHNTLYWYLQNLGQGPELLIRYENEEAVDDSQLPKDRFSAERLKGVDSTLKIQPAELGDSAVYLCASSLGAGPSEQFFGPGTRLTVL.

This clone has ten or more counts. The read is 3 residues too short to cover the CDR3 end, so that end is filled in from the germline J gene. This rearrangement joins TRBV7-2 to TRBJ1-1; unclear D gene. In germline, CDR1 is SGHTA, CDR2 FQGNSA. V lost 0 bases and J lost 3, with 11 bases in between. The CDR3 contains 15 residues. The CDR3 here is CASSLASGADTEAFF. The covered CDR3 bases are TGTGCCAGCAGCTTAGCGTCAGGCGCCGACACTGAA.

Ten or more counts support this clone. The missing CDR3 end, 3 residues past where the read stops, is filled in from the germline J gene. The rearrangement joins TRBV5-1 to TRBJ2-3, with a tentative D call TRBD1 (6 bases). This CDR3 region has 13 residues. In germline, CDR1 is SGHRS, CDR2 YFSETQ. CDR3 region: CASSLDWAGAQYF. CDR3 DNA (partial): TGCGCCAGCAGCTTGGATTGGGCAGGGGCG. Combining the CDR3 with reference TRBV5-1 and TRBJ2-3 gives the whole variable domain KAGVTQTPRYLIKTRGQQVTLSCSPISGHRSVSWYQQTPGQGLQFLFEYFSETQRNKGNFPGRFSGRQFSNSRSEMNVSTLELGDSALYLCASSLDWAGAQYFGPGTRLTVL.

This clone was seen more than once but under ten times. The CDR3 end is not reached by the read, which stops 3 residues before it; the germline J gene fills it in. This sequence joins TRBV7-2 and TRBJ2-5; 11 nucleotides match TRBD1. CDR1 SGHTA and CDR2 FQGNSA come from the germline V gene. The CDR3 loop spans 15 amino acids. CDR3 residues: CASSKRTGGGKTQYF. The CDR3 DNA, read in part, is TGTGCCAGCAGCAAACGGACAGGGGGCGGGAAAACC.

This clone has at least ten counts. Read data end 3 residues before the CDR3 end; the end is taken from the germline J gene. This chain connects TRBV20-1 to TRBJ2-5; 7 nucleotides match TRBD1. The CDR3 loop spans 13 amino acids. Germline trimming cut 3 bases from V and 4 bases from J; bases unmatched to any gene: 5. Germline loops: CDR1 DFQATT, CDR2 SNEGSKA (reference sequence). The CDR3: CSARPTGVETQYF. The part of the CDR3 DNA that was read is TGCAGTGCTAGGCCCACAGGGGTAGAGACC.

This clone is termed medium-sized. The CDR3 loop reads CASSSGQEETQYF. CDR3 DNA (partial): TGTGCCAGCAGTTCTGGACAAGAAGAGACC. This chain uses TRBV2 with TRBJ2-5; D might be TRBD1 (5 bases). The read stops 3 residues short of the end of the CDR3; the missing end is completed from the germline J gene. V gave up 5 bases and J gave up 3 bases, with 10 bases separating them. This CDR3 is built from 13 residues. Germline V gene sequence: CDR1 SNHLY, CDR2 FYNNEI.

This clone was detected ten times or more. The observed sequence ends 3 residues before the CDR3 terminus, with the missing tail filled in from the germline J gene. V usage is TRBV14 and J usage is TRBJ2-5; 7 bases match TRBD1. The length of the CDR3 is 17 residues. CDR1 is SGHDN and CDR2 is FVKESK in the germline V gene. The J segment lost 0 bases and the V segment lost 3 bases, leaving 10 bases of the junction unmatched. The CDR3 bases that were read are TGTGCCAGCAGCCAGGGGACAGAACTCCCGTACCAAGAGACC. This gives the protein CASSQGTELPYQET. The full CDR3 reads CASSQGTELPYQETQYF. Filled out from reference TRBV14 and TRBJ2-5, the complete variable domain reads EAGVTQFPSHSVIEKGQTVTLRCDPISGHDNLYWYRRVMGKEIKFLLHFVKESKQDESGMPNNRFLAERTGGTYSTLKVQPAELEDSGVYFCASSQGTELPYQETQYFGPGTRLLVL.

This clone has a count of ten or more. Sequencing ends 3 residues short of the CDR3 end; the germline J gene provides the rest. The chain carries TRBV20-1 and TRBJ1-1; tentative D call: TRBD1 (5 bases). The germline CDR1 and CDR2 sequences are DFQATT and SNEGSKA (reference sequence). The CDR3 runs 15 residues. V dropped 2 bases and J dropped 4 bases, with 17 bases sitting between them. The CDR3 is CSARRSWGRGTEAFF. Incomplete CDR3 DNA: TGCAGTGCTAGAAGATCCTGGGGTAGGGGCACTGAA.

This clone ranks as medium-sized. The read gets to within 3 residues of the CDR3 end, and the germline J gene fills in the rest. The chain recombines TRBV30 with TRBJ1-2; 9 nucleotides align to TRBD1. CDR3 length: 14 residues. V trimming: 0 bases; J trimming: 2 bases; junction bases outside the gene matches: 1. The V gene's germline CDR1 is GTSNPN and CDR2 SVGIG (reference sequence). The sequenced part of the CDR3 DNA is TGTGCCTGGAGTGTAGGGACAGGGAACTATGGC. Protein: CAWSVGTGNYG. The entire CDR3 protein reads CAWSVGTGNYGYTF.

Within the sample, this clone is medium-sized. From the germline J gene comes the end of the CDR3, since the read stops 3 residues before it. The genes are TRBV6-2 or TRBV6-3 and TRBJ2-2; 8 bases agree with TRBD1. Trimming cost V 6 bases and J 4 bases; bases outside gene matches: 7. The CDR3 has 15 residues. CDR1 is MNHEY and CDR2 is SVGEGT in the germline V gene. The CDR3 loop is CASSSGGAGTGELFF. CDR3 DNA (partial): TGTGCCAGCAGCTCAGGGGGCGCAGGCACCGGGGAG.

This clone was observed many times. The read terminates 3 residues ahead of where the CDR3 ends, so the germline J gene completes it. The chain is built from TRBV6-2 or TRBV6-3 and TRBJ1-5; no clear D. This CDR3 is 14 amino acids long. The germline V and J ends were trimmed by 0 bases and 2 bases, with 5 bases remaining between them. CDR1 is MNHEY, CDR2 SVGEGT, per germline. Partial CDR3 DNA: TGTGCCAGCAGTTACTCCCAGGGCAATCAGCCC. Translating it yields CASSYSQGNQP. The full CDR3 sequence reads CASSYSQGNQPQHF.

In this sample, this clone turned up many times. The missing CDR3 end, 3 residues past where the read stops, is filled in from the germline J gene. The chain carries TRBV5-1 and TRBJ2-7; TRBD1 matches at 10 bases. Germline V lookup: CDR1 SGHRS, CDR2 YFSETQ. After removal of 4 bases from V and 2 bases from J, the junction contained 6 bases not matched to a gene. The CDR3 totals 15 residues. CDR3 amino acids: CASSDGTGVAYEQYF. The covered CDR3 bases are TGCGCCAGCAGCGACGGGACAGGGGTCGCCTACGAG.

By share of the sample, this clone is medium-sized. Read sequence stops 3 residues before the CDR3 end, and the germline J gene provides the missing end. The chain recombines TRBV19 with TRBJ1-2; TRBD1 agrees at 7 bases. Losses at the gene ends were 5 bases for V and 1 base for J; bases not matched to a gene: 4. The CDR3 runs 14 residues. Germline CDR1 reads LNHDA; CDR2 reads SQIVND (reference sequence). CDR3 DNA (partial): TGTGCCAGTAGTTCCTCAGGGGGTAACTATGGC. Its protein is CASSSSGGNYG. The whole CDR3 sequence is CASSSSGGNYGYTF.

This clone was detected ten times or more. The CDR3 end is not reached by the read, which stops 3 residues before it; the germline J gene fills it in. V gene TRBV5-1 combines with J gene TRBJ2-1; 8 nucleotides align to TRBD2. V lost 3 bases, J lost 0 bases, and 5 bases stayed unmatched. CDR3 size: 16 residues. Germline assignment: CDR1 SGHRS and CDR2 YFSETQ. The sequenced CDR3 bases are TGCGCCAGCAGCTCCGGACTAGCCAGCTCCTACAATGAG. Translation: CASSSGLASSYNE. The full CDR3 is CASSSGLASSYNEQFF.

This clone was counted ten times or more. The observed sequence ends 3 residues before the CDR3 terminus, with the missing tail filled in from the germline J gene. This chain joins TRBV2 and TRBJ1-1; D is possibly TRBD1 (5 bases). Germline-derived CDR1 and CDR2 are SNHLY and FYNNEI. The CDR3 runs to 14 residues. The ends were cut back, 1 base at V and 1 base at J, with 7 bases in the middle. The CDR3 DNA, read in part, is TGTGCCAGCAGTGAAGTGAGGGGGAACACTGAA. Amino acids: CASSEVRGNTE. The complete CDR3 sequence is CASSEVRGNTEAFF.

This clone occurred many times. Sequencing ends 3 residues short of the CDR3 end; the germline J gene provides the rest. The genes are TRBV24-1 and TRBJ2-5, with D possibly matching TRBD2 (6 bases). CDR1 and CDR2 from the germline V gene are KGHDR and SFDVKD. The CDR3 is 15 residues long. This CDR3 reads CATSDSSRGAETQYF. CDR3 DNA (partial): TGTGCCACCAGTGATTCGTCCCGCGGGGCAGAAACC.

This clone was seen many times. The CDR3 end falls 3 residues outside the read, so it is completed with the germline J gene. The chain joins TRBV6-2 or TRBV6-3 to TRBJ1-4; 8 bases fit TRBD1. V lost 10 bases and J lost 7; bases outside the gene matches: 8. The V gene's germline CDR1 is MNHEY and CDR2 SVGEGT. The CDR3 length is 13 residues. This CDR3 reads CATKGTGGEKLFF. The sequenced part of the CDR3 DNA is TGTGCCACCAAGGGGACAGGCGGTGAAAAA.

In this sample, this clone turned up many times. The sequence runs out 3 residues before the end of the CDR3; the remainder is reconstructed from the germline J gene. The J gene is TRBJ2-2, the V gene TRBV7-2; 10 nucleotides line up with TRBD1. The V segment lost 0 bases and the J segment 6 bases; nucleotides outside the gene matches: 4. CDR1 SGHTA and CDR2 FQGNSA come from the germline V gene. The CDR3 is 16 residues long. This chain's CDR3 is CASSLAFGTGAGELFF. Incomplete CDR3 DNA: TGTGCCAGCAGCTTAGCCTTTGGGACAGGGGCCGGGGAG.

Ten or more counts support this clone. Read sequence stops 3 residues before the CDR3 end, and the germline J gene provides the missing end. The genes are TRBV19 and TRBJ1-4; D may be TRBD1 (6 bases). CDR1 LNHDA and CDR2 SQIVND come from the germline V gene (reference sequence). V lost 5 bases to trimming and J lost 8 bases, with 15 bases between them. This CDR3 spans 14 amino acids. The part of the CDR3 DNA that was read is TGTGCCAGTAGTCCTGTGGGGGCTCAAGAAAAA. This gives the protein CASSPVGAQEK. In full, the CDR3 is CASSPVGAQEKLFF.